This TCR beta chain is drawn from a study of pediatric ulcerative colitis (dated by TCRdb to between 2019 and 2020). About the full investigation: Several ulcerative colitis patients had pancolitis and two had left-sided colitis, with histology consistent with ulcerative colitis in all. From 9 or 10 newly diagnosed, treatment-naive pediatric ulcerative colitis patients and a few non-IBD control children, paired blood and rectal samples were collected. Using the Pediatric Ulcerative Colitis Activity Index, two patients were classed as having mild disease, four as having moderate disease and three as having acute severe colitis. Broad study findings and their caveats: Autologous blood-rectal clonal overlap was significantly higher in ulcerative colitis patients than in controls, suggesting increased T cell trafficking to inflamed tissue. Blood-derived T cells may have been included in rectal pinch biopsies, especially in patients with overt colitis. Because repertoires were derived from total lymphocyte DNA, patterns in rare subsets such as regulatory T cells may not have been reflected. Features of the rectal repertoire distinguished controls, mild-moderate colitis patients and acute severe colitis patients, and in acute severe colitis, rectal diversity was reduced because of clonal expansions. Only a few individuals were included in the healthy control group, which was small. For technical reasons, substantially fewer templates were yielded by the blood samples of two patients, and these blood samples were excluded from blood-rectal overlap analysis. Two rectal CDR3 clonotypes were detected in all ulcerative colitis patients and were not detected in any of the controls.

One to two pinch biopsies were taken from the rectum for research during colonoscopy. Ulcerative colitis patients had received no immunosuppressive medication before the diagnostic colonoscopy. Before DNA isolation, rectal biopsies were subjected to proteinase K digestion. The Wizard kit (Promega) was used to extract genomic DNA from the blood and intestinal samples. Trimming costs V 0 bases and J 6 bases, and their ends lie 5 bases apart. From the cysteine through the phenylalanine, the CDR3 covers 13 amino acids. This entry keeps only the CDR3 DNA: 39 bases, framed from base 1. For CDR1 and CDR2, the germline V gene lists SGHAT and FQNNGV. Through the immunoSEQ TRB Survey service, multiplex V and J primers were used to amplify rearranged CDR3 beta regions from genomic DNA. To keep sequencing depth equal across samples, survey-level depth of up to 500,000 reads per sample was applied. The libraries were purified, combined into pools and sequenced with Illumina technology. On the authors' methods: Productive clonality, sample overlap, pairwise scatters, CDR3 beta length, V/D/J gene usage and productiveness were all assessed with the immunoSEQ online tools. Calculated diversity was defined as the number of unique rearrangements divided by total templates, multiplied by 100, and Shannon and Simpson indices were computed as well. For principal component analysis, Z-score normalized data were analyzed with the R prcomp function and the ggbiplot package. Morisita's index was used to measure clonal overlap between blood and rectum within each subject. Held by TCRdb, this immuneACCESS table contains in-frame sequences only and omits some clones. Under half of the omission traces to an unresolved V gene where checked; the cause of the rest is unknown. The DNA gave D and trimming, while V, J and clone size come from that table. Across this sample there are 16,000 or so clones, with 70% to 80% seen only once. Around 7% of the sample is in the top ten clones.

Regarding this clone: Its target antigen remains unknown. Within one base of it there is no much larger clone, and no base qualities were kept.

The sample was gut tissue. This receptor was taken from a boy aged 5-17 years with moderate ulcerative colitis. The receptor chain draws on TRBV11-2 and TRBJ2-2; the D gene is possibly TRBD1 or TRBD2, with 5 bases matching each. Read as DNA, the sequence is TGTGCCAGCAGCTTAGAGGGACCCGGGGAGCTGTTTTTT. This encodes CASSLEGPGELFF. Beyond the CDR3, the reference TRBV11-2 and TRBJ2-2 genes provide the residues; the full variable domain reads: EAGVAQSPRYKIIEKRQSVAFWCNPISGHATLYWYQQILGQGPKLLIQFQNNGVVDDSQLPKDRFSAERLKGVDSTLKIQPAKLEDSAVYLCASSLEGPGELFFGEGSRLTVL.